This T cell receptor beta chain was recovered during a study of T cells in Graves' hyperthyroidism and ophthalmopathy. This clonotype was seen a few times. Graves' hyperthyroidism is called stable when ophthalmopathy does not progress within 18 months. Exclusion followed for patients with uncontrolled infection, other autoimmune disease, pregnancy or lactation. RNA transcripts served as the template for amplifying TCR beta CDR3 regions. The primer set for the first-round RT-PCR of the TCR CDR3 was HTBI. TCRdb re-analysed the multiplex PCR reads in MiXCR, keeping a single row per CDR3 protein. Of over 300,000 distinct CDR3 sequences in the sample, around 14% were seen once. With 6 bases clipped from V and 1 base from J, the junction kept 9 bases outside the gene matches. This CDR3 has 16 residues. Looked up from germline, CDR1 is DFQATT and CDR2 is SNEGSKA (reference sequence).

J is TRBJ2-2 and V is TRBV20-1, with 9 positions matching TRBD1. Sequencing was done on a sample of blood. The TCR was taken from a woman aged 60 to 75 with Graves' hyperthyroidism. CDR3 DNA sequence: TGCAGTGCGGAAACTACAGGGGGCCAGAACACCGGGGAGCTGTTTTTT. Amino acids: CSAETTGGQNTGELFF.